The source of this T cell receptor (beta chain) is a study of shared T cell receptors in the human thymus. The CDR3 spans 15 residues. Germline V CDR1 and CDR2: WSHSY, SAAADI. The V gene end was trimmed by 3 bases and the J gene end by 2 bases; junction bases not matched to a gene: 2. Here immunoSEQ multiplex PCR was the method, and the copy in TCRdb shows in-frame clones only, minus some. The repertoire holds some 760,000 clones, approximately 83% seen once, with around 0.0094% in the top ten. The data also belong to a second study, concerning human thymus T cells. From that study: The donor group consisted of healthy Finnish infants who were having corrective surgery for congenital heart defects. Thymic material originated from resections removed in the course of corrective heart surgery. Thymic and blood repertoires appeared to display a bias in their usage of V and J genes. Thymic repertoires from unrelated individuals overlapped highly, related research reported.

Sample: thymocytes. The TCR sequence derives from a girl less than two years old with a congenital heart defect. V and J are TRBV10-2 and TRBJ1-5; 9 nucleotides line up with TRBD1. CDR3 sequence (DNA): TGCGCCAGCAGTGATCGGACAGGGGGCAATCAGCCCCAGCATTTT. Protein sequence: CASSDRTGGNQPQHF.